These 13 T cell receptor beta chains were all obtained from the same sample, sequenced in a study of radiotherapy plus CTLA-4 blockade in lung cancer. Profiled with immunoSEQ multiplex PCR; TCRdb holds only in-frame clones, not every one. The sample lists 120,000 or so clones; approximately 84% were seen once. The material was peripheral blood, obtained from a patient treated with radiotherapy plus ipilimumab. Source of these receptors: a human donor with non-small cell lung cancer who had a partial response to radiotherapy plus ipilimumab.

This chain links TRBV7-2 with TRBJ1-4; D ambiguous. Deletions cut 5 bases from V and 5 bases from J, with 9 bases between. The CDR3 has 13 residues. Germline assignment: CDR1 SGHTA and CDR2 FQGNSA. The CDR3 coding sequence is TGTGCCAGCAGCCCCTCACGGAATGAAAAACTGTTTTTT. Translated: CASSPSRNEKLFF. Supplemented by reference TRBV7-2 and TRBJ1-4, the full variable domain reads GAGVSQSPSNKVTEKGKDVELRCDPISGHTALYWYRQSLGQGLEFLIYFQGNSAPDKSGLPSDRFSAERTGGSVSTLTIQRTQQEDSAVYLCASSPSRNEKLFFGSGTQLSVL.

The chain links TRBV19 to TRBJ1-5; tentatively, D is TRBD1 (6 bases). CDR3 length equals 16 residues. Germline V CDR1 and CDR2: LNHDA, SQIVND (reference sequence). The V gene lost 5 bases and the J gene lost 7 bases, with 21 bases spanning the gap. The CDR3 region has the DNA TGTGCCAGTAGTTCCAGGGGAGTCGGTTTCGGCCAGCCCCAGCATTTT. Translated, it gives CASSSRGVGFGQPQHF.

The chain uses TRBV9 and TRBJ2-3, with 8 bases matching TRBD2. Germline trimming cut 4 bases from V and 0 bases from J; bases unmatched to any gene: 4. Germline CDR1 is SGDLS and CDR2 is YYNGEE. This CDR3 region has 15 residues. CDR3 protein: CASSFPSGSTDTQYF. The CDR3 DNA follows: TGTGCCAGCAGCTTCCCTAGCGGGAGCACAGATACGCAGTATTTT.

The rearrangement links TRBV9 to TRBJ2-5, with a possible D match to TRBD2 (5 bases). Germline loops: CDR1 SGDLS, CDR2 YYNGEE. The V and J ends lost 3 bases and 4 bases respectively, with 13 bases between them. This CDR3 has 14 amino acids. The CDR3 region has the DNA TGTGCCAGCAGCGCCGGCCTGGCGGGAGAGACCCAGTACTTC. Translation: CASSAGLAGETQYF.

The chain recombines TRBV4-2 with TRBJ2-2; D gene unclear. Trimming removed 1 base at V and 2 bases at J, with 11 bases between. The CDR3 is 16 amino acids. Germline V gives CDR1 LGHNA, CDR2 YNFKEQ. The CDR3 DNA reads TGTGCCAGCAGCCAAGGCGCAGGCTACAACACCGGGGAGCTGTTTTTT. This sequence encodes CASSQGAGYNTGELFF.

The CDR3 is CASSPGTGTDTQYF. DNA for the CDR3: TGTGCCAGCAGCCCAGGGACAGGAACAGATACGCAGTATTTT. The chain joins TRBV7-9 to TRBJ2-3; 8 nucleotides match TRBD1. CDR1 and CDR2 (germline): SEHNR, FQNEAQ (reference sequence). The CDR3 runs to 14 residues. Trimming removed 5 bases from V and 3 bases from J; junction bases left unmatched: 4.

V usage is TRBV5-6 and J usage is TRBJ2-7, with D perhaps matching TRBD2 (6 bases). The germline V and J ends were trimmed by 4 bases and 3 bases, with 14 bases remaining between them. The CDR3 is 14 residues long. Germline-derived CDR1 and CDR2 are SGHDT and YYEEEE. CDR3 amino acids: CASSRSGTFYEQYF. In nucleotides, the CDR3 is TGTGCCAGCAGCCGGTCCGGGACTTTCTACGAGCAGTACTTC.

This clone has just a few counts. CDR3 in amino acids: CASSLVQGFPNYGYTF. The CDR3 DNA sequence: TGTGCCAGCAGCTTGGTACAGGGGTTTCCTAACTATGGCTACACCTTC. The genes are TRBV7-2 and TRBJ1-2; 7 bases map to TRBD1. The CDR3 is 16 residues long. Germline lookup yields CDR1 SGHTA and CDR2 FQGNSA. Trimming at V came to 3 bases and at J to 0 bases, leaving 7 bases not matched to a gene.

This chain links TRBV5-1 with TRBJ1-5; D is undetermined. There are 13 residues in the CDR3. With 3 bases removed from V and 5 bases from J, the gap between germline ends came to 9 bases. Germline V gene sequence: CDR1 SGHRS, CDR2 YFSETQ. As DNA, the CDR3 is TGCGCCAGCAGCTCTCAACCGGATCAGCCCCAGCATTTT. Its protein is CASSSQPDQPQHF.

The rearrangement joins TRBV2 to TRBJ2-1; 7 bases fit TRBD1. Germline V lookup: CDR1 SNHLY, CDR2 FYNNEI. This CDR3 is built from 14 residues. V dropped 11 bases and J dropped 7; count of bases not matched to a gene: 14. DNA for the CDR3: TGTGCCTGTAAGAACAGGGGCGCTGGTAATGAGCAGTTCTTC. This encodes CACKNRGAGNEQFF.

The rearrangement uses TRBV7-3 and TRBJ2-1; maybe TRBD1 (5 bases). V lost 5 bases and J lost 9, with 14 bases in between. Germline values: CDR1 SGHTA, CDR2 FQGTGA. The CDR3 extends over 13 amino acids. The CDR3 nucleotides are TGTGCCAGCAGCCCGTCGACAGTGAGTGAGCAGTTCTTC. Translation gives CASSPSTVSEQFF.

The V gene is TRBV7-8, the J gene TRBJ1-5; 9 bases line up with TRBD1. Germline V gene data show CDR1 as SGHVS and CDR2 as FQNEAQ. This CDR3 is 16 amino acids long. With 5 bases clipped from V and 1 base from J, the junction kept 6 bases outside the gene matches. The CDR3 DNA is TGTGCCAGCAGCCCCCGACAGGGGGTAAGCAATCAGCCCCAGCATTTT. It codes for CASSPRQGVSNQPQHF.

The rearrangement uses TRBV13 and TRBJ2-3; 8 nucleotides agree with TRBD1. The ends lost 0 bases at V and 5 bases at J; junction bases unmatched: 10. Germline V CDR1 and CDR2: PRHDT, FYEKMQ (reference sequence). This CDR3 has 17 amino acids. CDR3 nucleotide sequence: TGTGCCAGCAGCTTAGGTAGGGGACAGGTGACTGAAGATACGCAGTATTTT. Its translation: CASSLGRGQVTEDTQYF.